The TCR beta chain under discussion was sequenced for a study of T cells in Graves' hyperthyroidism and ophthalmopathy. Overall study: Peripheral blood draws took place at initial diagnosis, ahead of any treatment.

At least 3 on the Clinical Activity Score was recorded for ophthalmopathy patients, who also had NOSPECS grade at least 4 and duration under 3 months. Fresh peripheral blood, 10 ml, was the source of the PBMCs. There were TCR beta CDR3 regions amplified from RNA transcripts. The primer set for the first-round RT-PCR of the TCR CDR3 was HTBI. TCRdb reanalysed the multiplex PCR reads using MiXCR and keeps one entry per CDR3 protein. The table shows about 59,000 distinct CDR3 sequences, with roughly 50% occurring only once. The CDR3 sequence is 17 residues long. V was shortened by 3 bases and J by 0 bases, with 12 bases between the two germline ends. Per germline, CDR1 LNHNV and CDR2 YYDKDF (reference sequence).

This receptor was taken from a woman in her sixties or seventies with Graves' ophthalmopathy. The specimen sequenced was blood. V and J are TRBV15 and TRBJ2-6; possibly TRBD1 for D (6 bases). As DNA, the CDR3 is TGTGCCACCAGCAGCGAGGACAGCCACTCTGGGGCCAACGTCCTGACTTTC. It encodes CATSSEDSHSGANVLTF.